This is a list of T cell receptor beta chains from one sample in a study of T cells in pancreatic ductal adenocarcinoma. Assay: immunoSEQ multiplex PCR; the TCRdb copy retains only in-frame clones and omits some. The table shows over 85,000 clones, with 90% to 95% occurring only once. Sequencing was done on a sample of PBMCs. These receptors were collected from a human donor with pancreatic ductal adenocarcinoma. CDR3s leave out the opening cysteine and the closing phenylalanine or tryptophan. A row's size may be missing; if present it is once, few, many or a size class.

V gene: TRBV13
clone size: -
J gene: TRBJ2-7
CDR3 protein: ASSLGRGAGEQY

V gene: TRBV19
clone size: -
J gene: TRBJ2-5
CDR3 protein: ASSRTSGRFETQY

V gene: TRBV28
clone size: -
J gene: TRBJ2-1
CDR3 protein: ASSFPGGGNNEQF

V gene: TRBV28
clone size: -
J gene: TRBJ1-4
CDR3 protein: ASRTGQGVQEKLF

V gene: TRBV2
clone size: -
J gene: TRBJ1-4
CDR3 protein: ASSEASGIGEKLF

V gene: TRBV5-8
clone size: -
J gene: TRBJ2-3
CDR3 protein: ASSLIADTQY

V gene: TRBV27
clone size: few
J gene: TRBJ2-7
CDR3 protein: ASSLGSGVSYEQY

V gene: TRBV27
clone size: once
J gene: TRBJ2-7
CDR3 protein: ASSLAGQGVGYEQY

V gene: TRBV30
clone size: once
J gene: TRBJ2-1
CDR3 protein: AWSISTSGSRGGF

V gene: TRBV7-9
clone size: -
J gene: TRBJ1-1
CDR3 protein: ASSQTTMDTEAF

V gene: TRBV30
clone size: -
J gene: TRBJ2-3
CDR3 protein: AWTLTDTQY

V gene: TRBV2
clone size: -
J gene: TRBJ2-7
CDR3 protein: ASSEAEKSHEQY